Presented here are 23 T cell receptor beta chains from one specimen sequenced in a study of CD8 T cells in ankylosing spondylitis (dated by TCRdb to the late 2010s). Their antigens remain unidentified. Overall study outcomes, separate from this receptor: Blood from ankylosing spondylitis patients appeared to be characterized by a TCR beta motif made up of under ten highly homologous amino acid variants.

Libraries were prepared through 5' RACE. Instrument on record: Illumina HiSeq 2500. Starting from the raw public reads, TCRdb applied fastp trimming at Q25, assembled clones with MiXCR and retained in-frame beta chains. Identical CDR3 protein sequences are pooled into one entry, listed with their most common genes and DNA. This sample has 350,000 to 450,000 distinct CDR3 sequences in its table, and 26% of those were observed once. The top ten constitute roughly 1% of the sample. The sequenced sample consisted of blood, either unsorted or a sorted T cell fraction (not recorded which). These receptors were collected from a male donor with ankylosing spondylitis.

This clonotype was picked up a small number of times. The genes are TRBV29-1 and TRBJ2-1; TRBD1 might be the D (7 bases). This CDR3 comprises 16 residues. Per germline, CDR1 SQVTM and CDR2 ANQGSEA. Deletions cut 4 bases from V and 8 bases from J, with 24 bases between. The CDR3 loop is CSVVGVVNGGQYEQFF. The CDR3 nucleotides read TGCAGCGTTGTGGGAGTTGTAAACGGGGGACAGTATGAGCAGTTCTTC.

The table lists this clonotype with many counts. The V and J genes are TRBV10-3 and TRBJ2-5; D remains ambiguous. CDR3 length: 11 residues. Germline values: CDR1 ENHRY, CDR2 SYGVKD. V lost 8 bases and J 1 base, leaving 5 bases between the germline ends. The CDR3 DNA sequence: TGTGCCATCTCCACCCAAGAGACCCAGTACTTC. It encodes CAISTQETQYF.

This chain links TRBV5-1 with TRBJ1-1; D gene uncertain. CDR3 length equals 14 residues. V dropped 4 bases and J dropped 9 bases, with 19 bases sitting between them. Germline V gene sequence: CDR1 SGHRS, CDR2 YFSETQ. CDR3 region: CASSSQLGNSKAFF. CDR3 bases: TGCGCCAGCAGCAGCCAATTGGGCAACTCGAAAGCTTTCTTT. The full variable domain, with the rest looked up from reference TRBV5-1 and TRBJ1-1, is KAGVTQTPRYLIKTRGQQVTLSCSPISGHRSVSWYQQTPGQGLQFLFEYFSETQRNKGNFPGRFSGRQFSNSRSEMNVSTLELGDSALYLCASSSQLGNSKAFFGQGTRLTVV.

The chain recombines TRBV5-1 with TRBJ1-1; 8 bases fit TRBD1. V gave up 2 bases and J gave up 7 bases; unmatched junction bases: 10. The CDR3 has 15 amino acids. The V gene's germline CDR1 is SGHRS and CDR2 YFSETQ. This CDR3 reads CASSFWRGTGDEAFF. In DNA form, the CDR3 reads TGCGCCAGCAGCTTTTGGAGGGGGACAGGAGATGAAGCTTTCTTT.

This clonotype has more than one count but fewer than ten. V is TRBV10-3 and J is TRBJ1-2; 10 nucleotides line up with TRBD1. Germline-derived CDR1 and CDR2 are ENHRY and SYGVKD. The trim removed 10 bases at V and 2 bases at J, leaving 4 bases unmatched. CDR3 length: 13 residues. Here the CDR3 DNA reads TGTGCCACGGGACAGGGGATAAACTATGGCTACACCTTC. Amino acid sequence: CATGQGINYGYTF.

Turning to this clonotype: A read error may account for a junction end that differs from germline. V and J are TRBV30 and TRBJ1-2; D may be TRBD1 (6 bases). The CDR3 loop spans 12 amino acids. From germline, CDR1 is GTSNPN and CDR2 SVGIG (reference sequence). The CDR3 coding sequence is TGTGCCCGGAGTAGGGGGGTAACCGGCTACACCTTC. Encoded protein: CARSRGVTGYTF.

The chain employs TRBV11-2 and TRBJ2-3; no clear D. The CDR3 loop spans 16 amino acids. V dropped 4 bases and J dropped 4 bases, with 18 bases sitting between them. Germline-derived CDR1 and CDR2 are SGHAT and FQNNGV. The CDR3 loop reads CASSSVIGSAADTQYF. CDR3 sequence (DNA): TGTGCCAGCAGCTCAGTAATCGGATCGGCCGCAGATACGCAGTATTTT. The full variable domain, rest sourced from reference TRBV11-2 and TRBJ2-3, is EAGVAQSPRYKIIEKRQSVAFWCNPISGHATLYWYQQILGQGPKLLIQFQNNGVVDDSQLPKDRFSAERLKGVDSTLKIQPAKLEDSAVYLCASSSVIGSAADTQYFGPGTRLTVL.

The V and J genes are TRBV24-1 and TRBJ2-1, with TRBD1 matching 8 bases. Germline assignment: CDR1 KGHDR and CDR2 SFDVKD. V lost 0 bases to trimming and J lost 8 bases; unmatched junction nucleotides: 5. The CDR3 is 15 amino acids. The CDR3 nucleotides read TGTGCCACCAGTGATTTGATGACAGGGGAAGATGAGCAGTTCTTC. Amino acid sequence: CATSDLMTGEDEQFF.

The CDR3 DNA sequence: TGTGCCTCCCTGGTGGGGGGCGGAAACACCATATATTTT. Amino acids: CASLVGGGNTIYF. This chain uses TRBV7-9 with TRBJ1-3; weak D call: TRBD1 (6 bases). Germline-derived CDR1 and CDR2 are SEHNR and FQNEAQ (reference sequence). Trimming took 11 bases from V and 4 from J, leaving 15 bases between them. The CDR3 contains 13 residues.

In its sample, this clonotype was seen a few times. The chain is built from TRBV6-1 and TRBJ1-2; TRBD1 agrees at 9 bases. There are 14 residues in the CDR3. Germline V gene data show CDR1 as MNHNS and CDR2 as SASEGT. With 6 bases clipped from V and 7 bases from J, the junction kept 9 bases outside the gene matches. The DNA for the CDR3 is TGTGCCAGCAGAACACCAACAGGGGGCGTTGGCTACACCTTC. This translates into CASRTPTGGVGYTF.

The chain uses TRBV6-1 and TRBJ2-7; 9 bases align to TRBD2. V dropped 5 bases and J dropped 3; count of bases not matched to a gene: 8. The CDR3 runs to 15 residues. The V gene's germline CDR1 is MNHNS and CDR2 SASEGT. For the CDR3, the DNA is TGTGCCAGCAGTCCTCGGACTAGCGCACACTACGAGCAGTACTTC. Its translation: CASSPRTSAHYEQYF.

The chain carries TRBV12-3 or TRBV12-4 and TRBJ2-5, with D maybe TRBD1 (5 bases). V lost 3 bases, J lost 7 bases, and 6 bases lay in between. This CDR3 is built from 11 residues. The chain's CDR3 is CASSFGATQYF. For the CDR3, the DNA is TGTGCCAGCAGTTTTGGGGCGACCCAGTACTTC.

The genes are TRBV7-9 and TRBJ2-3; 11 bases are shared with TRBD2. This CDR3 comprises 15 residues. The V and J ends lost 5 bases and 5 bases, in that order; junction bases with no gene match: 6. The germline V gene has CDR1 SEHNR and CDR2 FQNEAQ (reference sequence). The CDR3 here is CASSQTSGKGDTQYF. The CDR3 DNA sequence: TGTGCCAGCAGCCAGACTAGCGGGAAAGGAGATACGCAGTATTTT.

The V call is TRBV29-1, the J call TRBJ1-2, with a possible D match to TRBD1 (6 bases). V lost 4 bases to trimming and J lost 8 bases, with 14 bases between them. The CDR3 is 12 residues long. The germline V gene encodes CDR1 SQVTM and CDR2 ANQGSEA. The CDR3 nucleotides read TGCAGCGTTGCCCTGGGACAACTCGGCTACACCTTC. Encoded protein: CSVALGQLGYTF.

This clonotype was observed a few times. The chain is built from TRBV7-2 and TRBJ2-3; tentative D call: TRBD2 (6 bases). Germline lookup yields CDR1 SGHTA and CDR2 FQGNSA. V was shortened by 1 base and J by 0 bases, with 11 bases between the two germline ends. The CDR3 length is 16 residues. The CDR3 DNA is TGTGCCAGCAGCTTAGATGGTAGCGGTAGCACAGATACGCAGTATTTT. It translates to CASSLDGSGSTDTQYF.

The V and J genes are TRBV29-1 and TRBJ1-2, with TRBD1 matching over 8 bases. Germline lookup yields CDR1 SQVTM and CDR2 ANQGSEA. V gave up 1 base and J gave up 8 bases; unmatched junction bases: 9. The CDR3 contains 14 residues. The CDR3 DNA is TGCAGCGTTGAAGTTGACGACAGGGGAGACGGCTACACCTTC. Translation: CSVEVDDRGDGYTF.

V is TRBV29-1 and J is TRBJ1-1, with D possibly being TRBD1 (5 bases). This CDR3 region has 12 residues. CDR1 is SQVTM and CDR2 is ANQGSEA in the germline V gene. Trimming removed 4 bases at V and 5 bases at J, with 11 bases between. The CDR3 loop reads CSVAGGTTEAFF. The CDR3 region has the DNA TGCAGCGTTGCTGGGGGAACGACTGAAGCTTTCTTT.

This clonotype was seen at least ten times. The chain is built from TRBV12-3 or TRBV12-4 and TRBJ1-5, with D hard to call. The V gene lost 6 bases and the J gene lost 6 bases, with 12 bases spanning the gap. This CDR3 region has 13 residues. The CDR3 DNA is TGTGCCAGCAGCCCCCAGACGGGTCAGCCCCAGCATTTT. It codes for CASSPQTGQPQHF.

The chain is built from TRBV3-1 and TRBJ2-1; 9 positions match TRBD2. This CDR3 region has 14 residues. V was clipped by 3 bases and J by 10 bases; unmatched bases: 7. CDR1 LGHDT and CDR2 YNNKEL come from the germline V gene (reference sequence). Here the CDR3 reads CASSQGTSFREQFF. The CDR3 DNA sequence: TGTGCCAGCAGCCAGGGGACTAGCTTTAGGGAGCAGTTCTTC.

This clonotype was seen just once. In nucleotides, the CDR3 is TGTGCCAGCGTTAGAGACTTACAGTCCTCCTATAATTCACCCCTCCACTTT. Translation: CASVRDLQSSYNSPLHF. The chain has TRBV6-5 and TRBJ1-6, with D unresolved. This CDR3 has 17 amino acids. Germline loops: CDR1 MNHEY, CDR2 SVGAGI. V was clipped by 8 bases and J by 0 bases, with 17 bases between them.

This clonotype has a handful of counts. The chain is built from TRBV3-1 and TRBJ2-7; TRBD2 matches at 9 bases. Germline-derived CDR1 and CDR2 are LGHDT and YNNKEL (reference sequence). V gave up 1 base and J gave up 4 bases; unmatched junction bases: 5. This CDR3 comprises 15 residues. CDR3 loop: CASSQGASGNYEQYF. DNA of the CDR3: TGTGCCAGCAGCCAAGGAGCTAGCGGGAATTACGAGCAGTACTTC.

This clonotype came up a few times. The gene calls are TRBV20-1 and TRBJ2-7, with D perhaps TRBD1 (6 bases). The germline V gene has CDR1 DFQATT and CDR2 SNEGSKA (reference sequence). Trimming left V 6 bases short and J 2 bases short, with 14 bases between. The CDR3 totals 13 residues. CDR3 sequence (DNA): TGCAGTGCGCTCGGACAGACTCCCTACGAGCAGTACGTC. Encoded protein: CSALGQTPYEQYV.

The chain is built from TRBV27 and TRBJ1-1, with D possibly being TRBD1 (5 bases). Germline V gene data show CDR1 as MNHEY and CDR2 as SMNVEV (reference sequence). Trimming shortened V by 7 bases and J by 1 base, and 22 bases separated the two germline ends. The CDR3 has 17 residues. CDR3 DNA: TGTGCCAGCACCGGCCCCGGGACCGAGAATTGGAACACTGAAGCTTTCTTT. This encodes CASTGPGTENWNTEAFF.